One and the same sample provided the 17 T cell receptor beta chains below, sequenced in a study of shared clonotypes between healthy human individuals (dated by TCRdb to 2020 to 2021). Receptor libraries were prepared by the immunoSEQ multiplex PCR assay. TCRdb limited this immuneACCESS table to in-frame rearrangements with V and J called. A share of clones is missing; checked studies link under half to unresolved V genes, and the rest is unexplained. Within this sample are more than 600,000 clones, with 90% to 95% of them counted one time only. Together, the top ten hold roughly 22% of the sample. CD8 naive samples were obtained by positive selection for CCR7 among CD45RO-negative cells, yielding a CD45RA+CCR7+ population from which TemRA cells were excluded. Material for sequencing was naive CD8+ T cells sorted from blood. Explained via the paper, the cell subset or site label denotes: CD45RA+CCR7+. These receptors were taken from a man in his thirties or forties in good health.

This sequence joins TRBV5-4 and TRBJ2-7; the D gene is possibly TRBD2 (6 bases). This CDR3 is 15 amino acids long. Germline CDR1 SGHNT, CDR2 YYREEE (reference sequence). The V and J ends lost 2 bases and 0 bases respectively, with 12 bases between them. Written as DNA, the CDR3 is TGTGCCAGCAGCTTCGGAGGGAGCCCCTCCTACGAGCAGTACTTC. It is translated as CASSFGGSPSYEQYF.

The genes are TRBV5-5 and TRBJ2-2; D might be TRBD1 (5 bases). The CDR3 is made up of 16 amino acids. The V gene's germline CDR1 is SGHKS and CDR2 YYEKEE (reference sequence). V gave up 3 bases and J gave up 0 bases, with 12 bases separating them. For the CDR3, the DNA is TGTGCCAGCAGCTCTCGACAGCTGTCGAACACCGGGGAGCTGTTTTTT. Amino acids: CASSSRQLSNTGELFF.

This chain joins TRBV18 and TRBJ1-4; D gene uncertain. Trimming removed 3 bases from V and 4 bases from J, with 15 bases in between. CDR1 is KGHSH, CDR2 LQKENI, per germline. The CDR3 totals 16 residues. CDR3 region: CASSPGFPELNEKLFF. In DNA form, the CDR3 reads TGTGCCAGCTCACCCGGCTTCCCCGAGCTTAATGAAAAACTGTTTTTT.

V and J are TRBV7-8 and TRBJ2-1; 13 bases match TRBD2. CDR1 and CDR2 (germline): SGHVS, FQNEAQ. The V segment lost 2 bases and the J segment 8 bases; nucleotides outside the gene matches: 9. The CDR3 covers 17 residues. The CDR3 coding sequence is TGTGCCAGCAGCTTAAGGACTAGCGGGAGACTGCGGTATGAGCAGTTCTTC. Translated, it gives CASSLRTSGRLRYEQFF.

The CDR3 reads CSVEVYEGSEQYF. CDR3 sequence (DNA): TGCAGCGTTGAAGTTTATGAGGGCTCCGAGCAGTACTTC. The gene calls are TRBV29-1 and TRBJ2-7, with TRBD2 as a possible D gene (5 bases). The CDR3 loop spans 13 amino acids. Deletions cut 1 base from V and 6 bases from J, with 13 bases between. CDR1 SQVTM and CDR2 ANQGSEA come from the germline V gene.

The count of this clone is one. The chain couples TRBV6-1 to TRBJ2-1, with TRBD1 matching 9 bases. This CDR3 contains 15 residues. Germline V CDR1 and CDR2: MNHNS, SASEGT. The J segment lost 4 bases and the V segment lost 6 bases, leaving 7 bases of the junction unmatched. This CDR3 is CASRQGASGYNEQFF. CDR3 in DNA: TGTGCCAGCAGACAGGGGGCCTCGGGGTACAATGAGCAGTTCTTC.

V is TRBV11-2 and J is TRBJ1-2; D is possibly TRBD1 (5 bases). Trimming stripped 4 bases from V and 0 bases from J, with 12 bases between. This CDR3 is built from 15 residues. The germline gives CDR1 SGHAT, CDR2 FQNNGV. Here the CDR3 reads CASSSYRDSNYGYTF. CDR3 sequence (DNA): TGTGCCAGCAGCTCATACCGGGACTCTAACTATGGCTACACCTTC.

The CDR3 loop reads CASSHLAAYNEQFF. In nucleotides, the CDR3 is TGTGCCAGCAGCCATCTAGCGGCCTACAATGAGCAGTTCTTC. The gene calls are TRBV6-5 and TRBJ2-1; the match to TRBD2 covers 7 bases. The V gene's germline CDR1 is MNHEY and CDR2 SVGAGI. This CDR3 spans 14 amino acids. V lost 6 bases and J lost 2; bases outside the gene matches: 4.

The J gene is TRBJ2-1, the V gene TRBV29-1; 9 bases agree with TRBD2. The V segment lost 6 bases and the J segment 7 bases; nucleotides outside the gene matches: 10. The germline CDR1 and CDR2 sequences are SQVTM and ANQGSEA. CDR3 length: 14 amino acids. The CDR3 DNA follows: TGCAGCGTCGTTCCGGGACTAGCTATAAATGAGCAGTTCTTC. Translating it yields CSVVPGLAINEQFF.

The chain employs TRBV27 and TRBJ1-4; the D is unclear. Germline V CDR1 and CDR2: MNHEY, SMNVEV (reference sequence). V was pared by 6 bases and J by 1 base, with 9 bases between. This CDR3 region has 14 residues. CDR3 nucleotides: TGTGCCAGCAGGAATGTCATAACTAATGAAAAACTGTTTTTT. This sequence encodes CASRNVITNEKLFF.

This chain uses TRBV28 with TRBJ1-1; TRBD1 agrees at 8 bases. CDR1 is MDHEN and CDR2 is SYDVKM in the germline V gene. This CDR3 contains 13 residues. Trimming took 5 bases from V and 8 from J; bases not matched to a gene: 7. The CDR3: CASSNPGQEEAFF. In DNA form, the CDR3 reads TGTGCCAGCAGTAATCCGGGACAGGAAGAAGCTTTCTTT.

This chain links TRBV30 with TRBJ1-1, with a weak D call TRBD1 (6 bases). The ends were cut back, 5 bases at V and 1 base at J, with 8 bases in the middle. CDR1 and CDR2 from the germline V gene are GTSNPN and SVGIG (reference sequence). The CDR3 has 12 amino acids. CDR3 loop: CAWEGQNTEAFF. In nucleotides, the CDR3 is TGTGCCTGGGAGGGACAGAACACTGAAGCTTTCTTT. The full variable domain, completed using reference TRBV30 and TRBJ1-1, is SQTIHQWPATLVQPVGSPLSLECTVEGTSNPNLYWYRQAAGRGLQLLFYSVGIGQISSEVPQNLSASRPQDRQFILSSKKLLLSDSGFYLCAWEGQNTEAFFGQGTRLTVV.

The rearrangement links TRBV27 to TRBJ1-1, with no clear D. Germline V gives CDR1 MNHEY, CDR2 SMNVEV (reference sequence). Trimming pared 6 bases from V and 3 bases from J, leaving 17 bases between. The CDR3 runs to 15 residues. The CDR3 nucleotides are TGTGCCAGCAGCTTTAGCGGAGGGTTGGACACTGAAGCTTTCTTT. Amino acids: CASSFSGGLDTEAFF.

This clone occurred once. The chain has TRBV2 and TRBJ2-7, with D possibly TRBD2 on 5 matching bases. V gave up 8 bases and J gave up 2 bases, with 7 bases separating them. The length of the CDR3 is 11 residues. Looked up from germline, CDR1 is SNHLY and CDR2 is FYNNEI. Here the CDR3 reads CASGSAYEQYF. The CDR3 DNA follows: TGTGCCAGCGGGAGCGCCTACGAGCAGTACTTC.

This chain links TRBV13 with TRBJ2-7, with D uncertain. The V gene lost 6 bases and the J gene lost 9 bases, with 12 bases spanning the gap. The CDR3 is 11 amino acids. The germline CDR1 and CDR2 sequences are PRHDT and FYEKMQ (reference sequence). CDR3 residues: CASSPGGVQYF. For the CDR3, the DNA is TGTGCCAGCAGTCCCGGCGGAGTGCAGTACTTC.

The rearrangement uses TRBV7-8 and TRBJ2-1, with 8 bases matching TRBD1. The CDR3 length is 16 residues. V lost 6 bases to trimming and J lost 1 base; unmatched junction nucleotides: 8. The germline V gene has CDR1 SGHVS and CDR2 FQNEAQ. Here the CDR3 reads CASSSGGQGSYNEQFF. The CDR3 bases are TGTGCCAGCAGTTCAGGGGGCCAGGGTTCCTACAATGAGCAGTTCTTC.

In DNA, the CDR3 is TGTGCCAGCAGACGGACTAGCTATAGCTCCTACAATGAGCAGTTCTTC. Translating gives CASRRTSYSSYNEQFF. The chain employs TRBV28 and TRBJ2-1; 8 bases fit TRBD2. Germline assignment: CDR1 MDHEN and CDR2 SYDVKM. There are 16 residues in the CDR3. V was clipped by 6 bases and J by 0 bases; unmatched bases: 7.